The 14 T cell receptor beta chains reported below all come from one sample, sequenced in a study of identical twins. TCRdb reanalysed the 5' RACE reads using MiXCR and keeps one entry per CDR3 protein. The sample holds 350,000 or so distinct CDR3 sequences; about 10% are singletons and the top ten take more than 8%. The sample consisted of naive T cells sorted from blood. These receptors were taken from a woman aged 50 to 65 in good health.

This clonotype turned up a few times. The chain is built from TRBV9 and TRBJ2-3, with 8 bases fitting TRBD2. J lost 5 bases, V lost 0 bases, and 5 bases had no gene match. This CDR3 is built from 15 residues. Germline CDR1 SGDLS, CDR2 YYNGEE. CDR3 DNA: TGTGCCAGCAGCGTAGCAACTAGCGGTGGAGATACGCAGTATTTT. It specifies CASSVATSGGDTQYF.

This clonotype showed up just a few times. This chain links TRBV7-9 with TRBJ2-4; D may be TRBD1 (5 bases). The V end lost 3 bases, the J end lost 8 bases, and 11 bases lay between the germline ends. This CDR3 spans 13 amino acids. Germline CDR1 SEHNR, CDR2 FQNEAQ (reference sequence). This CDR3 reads CASSLDTIDIQYF. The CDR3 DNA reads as TGTGCCAGCAGCTTGGACACGATTGACATTCAGTACTTC.

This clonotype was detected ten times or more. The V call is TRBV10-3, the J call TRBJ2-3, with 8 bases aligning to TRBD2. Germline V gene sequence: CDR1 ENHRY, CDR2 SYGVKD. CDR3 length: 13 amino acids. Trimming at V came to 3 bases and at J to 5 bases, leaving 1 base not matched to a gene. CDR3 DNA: TGTGCCATCAGTGATAGCGGGATAGATACGCAGTATTTT. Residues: CAISDSGIDTQYF.

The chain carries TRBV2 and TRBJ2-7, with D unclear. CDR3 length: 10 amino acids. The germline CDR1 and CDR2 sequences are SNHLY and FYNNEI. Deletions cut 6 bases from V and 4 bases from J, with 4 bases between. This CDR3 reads CASSTYEQYF. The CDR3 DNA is TGTGCCAGCAGCACATACGAGCAGTACTTC.

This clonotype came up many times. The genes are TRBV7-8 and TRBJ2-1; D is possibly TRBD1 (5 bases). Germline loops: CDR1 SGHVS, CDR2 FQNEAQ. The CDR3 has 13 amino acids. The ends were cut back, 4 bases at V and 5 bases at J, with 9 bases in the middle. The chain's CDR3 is CASSSDSHNEQFF. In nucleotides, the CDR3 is TGTGCCAGCAGCTCAGACAGCCACAATGAGCAGTTCTTC.

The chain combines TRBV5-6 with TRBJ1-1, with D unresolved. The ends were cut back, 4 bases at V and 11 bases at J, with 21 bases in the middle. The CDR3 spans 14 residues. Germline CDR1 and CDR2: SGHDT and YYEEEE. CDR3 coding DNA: TGTGCCAGCAGCCCCTCTCGGGTCAGCCTGAGTGCTTTCTTT. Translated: CASSPSRVSLSAFF.

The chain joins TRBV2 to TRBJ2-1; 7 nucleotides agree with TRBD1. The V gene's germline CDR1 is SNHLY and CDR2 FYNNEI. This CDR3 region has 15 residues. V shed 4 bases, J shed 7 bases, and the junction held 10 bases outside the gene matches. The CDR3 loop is CASSAGTVVVNEQFF. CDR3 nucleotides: TGTGCCAGCAGTGCCGGGACAGTGGTTGTGAATGAGCAGTTCTTC.

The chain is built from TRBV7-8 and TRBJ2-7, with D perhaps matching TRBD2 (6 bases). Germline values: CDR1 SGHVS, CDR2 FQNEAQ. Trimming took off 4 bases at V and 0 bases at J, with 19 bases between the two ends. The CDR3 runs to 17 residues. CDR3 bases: TGTGCCAGCAGCTACCCTCGGGACTCACAGAGCTCCTACGAGCAGTACTTC. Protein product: CASSYPRDSQSSYEQYF.

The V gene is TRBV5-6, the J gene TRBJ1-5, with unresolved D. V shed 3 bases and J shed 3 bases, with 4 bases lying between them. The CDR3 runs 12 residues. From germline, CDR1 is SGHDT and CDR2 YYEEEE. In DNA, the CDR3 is TGTGCCAGCAGCTCGGACAATCAGCCCCAGCATTTT. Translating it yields CASSSDNQPQHF.

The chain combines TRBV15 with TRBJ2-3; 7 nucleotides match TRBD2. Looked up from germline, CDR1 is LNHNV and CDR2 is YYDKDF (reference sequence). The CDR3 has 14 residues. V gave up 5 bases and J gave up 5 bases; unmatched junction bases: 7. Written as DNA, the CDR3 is TGTGCCACCAGCCCAGAGGTAGCGGGAGATACGCAGTATTTT. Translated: CATSPEVAGDTQYF.

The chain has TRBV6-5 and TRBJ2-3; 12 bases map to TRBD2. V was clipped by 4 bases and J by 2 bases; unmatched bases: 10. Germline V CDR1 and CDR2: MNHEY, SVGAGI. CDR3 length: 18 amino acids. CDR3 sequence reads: CASSFRTSGIYPTDTQYF. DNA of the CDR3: TGTGCCAGCAGTTTCCGGACTAGCGGGATTTATCCCACAGATACGCAGTATTTT.

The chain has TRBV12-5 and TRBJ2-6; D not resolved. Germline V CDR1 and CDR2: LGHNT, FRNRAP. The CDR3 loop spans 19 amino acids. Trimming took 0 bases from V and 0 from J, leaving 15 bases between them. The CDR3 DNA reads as TGTGCTAGTGGTTTGGTACTCAATCCAGGCGGCTCTGGGGCCAACGTCCTGACTTTC. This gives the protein CASGLVLNPGGSGANVLTF.

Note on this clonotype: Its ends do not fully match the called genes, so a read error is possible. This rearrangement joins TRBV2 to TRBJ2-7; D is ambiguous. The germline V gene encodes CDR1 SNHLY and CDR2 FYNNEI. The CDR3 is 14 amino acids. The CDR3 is CASSKDGGSYDQYF. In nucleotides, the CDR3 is TGTGCCAGCTCAAAGGACGGCGGCTCCTACGACCAGTACTTC.

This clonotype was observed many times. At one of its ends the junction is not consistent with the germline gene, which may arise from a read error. The CDR3 is CASSPTGASIDTQYF. CDR3 sequence (DNA): TGTGCCAGCAGTCCGACAGGGGCTAGCATAGATACGCAGTATTTT. This chain joins TRBV9 and TRBJ2-3, with 8 bases that match TRBD1. Germline V gene lookup returns CDR1 SGDLS and CDR2 YYNGEE. The length of the CDR3 is 15 residues.